One sample yielded the 8 T cell receptor beta chains listed below, sequenced in a study of PD-1 blockade in classical Hodgkin lymphoma (dated by TCRdb to the early 2020s). Library generation was performed with the immunoSEQ multiplex PCR assay. TCRdb took over this immuneACCESS table, retaining in-frame rearrangements with V and J assigned. Such tables are incomplete; in checked studies, under half of the missing clones stem from an unresolved V gene, and the remainder is unexplained. The sample profile shows about 63,000 clones; about 88% of them were found once. More than 5% of the sample lies in the top ten. Per the publication, the time point label means: cycle 2 day 1 (C2D1) of nivolumab. Every trial patient had relapsed after autologous stem cell transplantation, and cohorts A, B and C differed in prior brentuximab vedotin exposure. Sample: peripheral blood mononuclear cells (PBMCs), taken before the second cycle of nivolumab. These receptors came from a human donor with classical Hodgkin lymphoma.

The chain recombines TRBV4-2 with TRBJ2-7; D unresolved. Germline V CDR1 and CDR2: LGHNA, YNFKEQ. V lost 3 bases, J lost 4 bases, and 4 bases lay in between. The CDR3 loop spans 11 amino acids. The CDR3 region is CASSHRYEQYF. The CDR3 DNA reads TGTGCCAGCAGCCACCGATACGAGCAGTACTTC.

V usage is TRBV7-8 and J usage is TRBJ1-2; D is uncertain. Trimming took 5 bases from V and 4 from J, leaving 11 bases between them. The CDR3 is 13 amino acids. CDR1 SGHVS and CDR2 FQNEAQ come from the germline V gene. CDR3 in amino acids: CASSRLESYGYTF. The CDR3 region has the DNA TGTGCCAGCAGCCGCTTAGAGTCCTATGGCTACACCTTC.

This chain joins TRBV6-6 and TRBJ2-7, with D perhaps assigned TRBD1 or TRBD2 (5 bases each). The germline gives CDR1 MNHNY, CDR2 SVGAGI (reference sequence). This CDR3 comprises 13 residues. Trimming stripped 8 bases from V and 0 bases from J, with 11 bases between. CDR3 loop: CASGGDRSYEQYF. In DNA, the CDR3 is TGTGCCAGCGGGGGAGACCGCTCCTACGAGCAGTACTTC.

J is TRBJ1-1 and V is TRBV7-6, with a tentative D call TRBD1 (5 bases). The CDR3 is 14 amino acids. The V end lost 0 bases, the J end lost 5 bases, and 10 bases lay between the germline ends. Germline CDR1 and CDR2: SGHVS and FNYEAQ. CDR3 region: CASSLAEGRTEAFF. In nucleotides, the CDR3 is TGTGCCAGCAGCTTAGCGGAGGGGAGAACTGAAGCTTTCTTT. Variable domain in full (rest from reference TRBV7-6 and TRBJ1-1): GAGVSQSPRYKVTKRGQDVALRCDPISGHVSLYWYRQALGQGPEFLTYFNYEAQQDKSGLPNDRFSAERPEGSISTLTIQRTEQRDSAMYRCASSLAEGRTEAFFGQGTRLTVV.

In its sample, this clone was seen a few times. An end of the junction does not agree with germline; a read error may underlie this. V usage is TRBV30 and J usage is TRBJ1-1; TRBD1 matches 7 bases. Germline CDR1 and CDR2: GTSNPN and SVGIG (reference sequence). This CDR3 contains 11 residues. Here the CDR3 DNA reads TGTGCCTGGAGTGCTCTAAAAGGCAGGGGGTTT. The encoded protein is CAWSALKGRGF.

The V call is TRBV5-1, the J call TRBJ1-4; D remains ambiguous. CDR1 and CDR2 (germline): SGHRS, YFSETQ. The CDR3 covers 14 residues. V was shortened by 3 bases and J by 6 bases, with 12 bases between the two germline ends. CDR3 residues: CASSWRVEDEKLFF. The CDR3 DNA is TGCGCCAGCAGCTGGCGGGTGGAAGATGAAAAACTGTTTTTT.

On this clone: A junction end diverges from the germline sequence, so it may reflect a read error. The chain joins TRBV5-4 to TRBJ2-7; D is undetermined. The CDR3 totals 13 residues. In germline, CDR1 is SGHNT, CDR2 YYREEE (reference sequence). The CDR3 protein is CATSLYLGYEQYF. Here the CDR3 DNA reads TGTGCCACCAGCTTATACCTAGGGTACGAGCAGTACTTC.

This clone has just one count. The CDR3 DNA follows: TGTGCCAGCAGTTACTCGATGGGAAACACCATATATTTT. Amino acids: CASSYSMGNTIYF. The chain recombines TRBV6-5 with TRBJ1-3; D not certain. Germline loops: CDR1 MNHEY, CDR2 SVGAGI. V was clipped by 0 bases and J by 4 bases, with 4 bases between them. This CDR3 is 13 amino acids long.